This T cell receptor beta chain emerged from a study of Ad26.COV2.S vaccination and SARS-CoV-2 variants. Study-wide points: In vaccinated individuals, spike-specific CD8+ and CD4+ T cell responses reportedly displayed substantial breadth.

As for this clone: Its target is unknown.

The treatment is: 15 to 20 received Ad26.COV2.S at low or high dose, single or two shots; 5 received placebo; per-sample allocation not given. Sampling was performed 63 days after the first vaccine or placebo injection. The assay was immunoSEQ multiplex PCR, and TCRdb's table has in-frame clones only and misses some. The top ten hold about 3.1% of the sample, which has hundreds of thousands of clones, approximately 87% seen once. With V trimmed by 2 bases and J by 6 bases, 7 bases remained unmatched. Germline V gives CDR1 SGDLS, CDR2 YYNGEE. This CDR3 is built from 15 residues. Material: peripheral blood, obtained in a trial of Ad26.COV2.S vaccine versus placebo. The origin of this receptor is a person aged 18-65 years who received the Ad26.COV2.S COVID-19 vaccine or a placebo. The V call is TRBV9, the J call TRBJ2-1; 8 nucleotides match TRBD1. The CDR3 sequence: CASSVLGQGVNEQFF. CDR3 nucleotides: TGTGCCAGCAGCGTCCTTGGACAGGGTGTCAATGAGCAGTTCTTC.